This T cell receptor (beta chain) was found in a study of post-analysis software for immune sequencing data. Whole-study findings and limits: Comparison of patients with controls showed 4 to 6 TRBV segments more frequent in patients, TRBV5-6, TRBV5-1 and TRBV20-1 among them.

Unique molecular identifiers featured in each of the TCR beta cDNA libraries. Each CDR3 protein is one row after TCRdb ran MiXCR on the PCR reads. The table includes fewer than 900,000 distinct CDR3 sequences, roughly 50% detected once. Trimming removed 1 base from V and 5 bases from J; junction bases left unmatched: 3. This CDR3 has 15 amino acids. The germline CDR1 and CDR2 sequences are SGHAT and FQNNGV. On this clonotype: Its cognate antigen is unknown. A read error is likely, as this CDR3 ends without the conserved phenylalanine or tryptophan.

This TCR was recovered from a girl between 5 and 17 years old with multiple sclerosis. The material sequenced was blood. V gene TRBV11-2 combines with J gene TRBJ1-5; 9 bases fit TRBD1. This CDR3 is CASSLGDREDQPQHL. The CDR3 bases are TGTGCCAGCAGCTTAGGGGACAGGGAAGATCAGCCCCAGCATTTG.